This record concerns one T cell receptor beta chain sequence. This specimen belongs to a study of blood T cell repertoires in COVID-19. Overall study context: The United States, Italy and Spain were the sources of the acute and convalescent COVID-19 samples. From T cells, B-cell-depleted T cells, or PBMCs came the material, which was cDNA or gDNA.

Authors' methods: Using reference gene primer amplification, nucleated cell counts were estimated. The repertoire was sequenced with immunoSEQ multiplex PCR; TCRdb's copy has only in-frame clones and lacks some. V and J calls and clone size follow that table, whereas D and trimming were derived from the DNA. The sample has around 480,000 clones, approximately 89% seen once. Germline trimming cut 2 bases from V and 4 bases from J; bases unmatched to any gene: 2. Looked up from germline, CDR1 is SGHAT and CDR2 is FQNNGV. This CDR3 region has 15 residues. This sequence originates from a woman aged 45-65 years with COVID-19, enrolled during active disease. The genes are TRBV11-2 and TRBJ2-4, with TRBD2 identical over 10 bases. Sample: peripheral blood. The CDR3 loop reads CASSLSGGDKNIQYF. Here the CDR3 DNA reads TGTGCCAGCAGCTTAAGCGGGGGGGATAAAAACATTCAGTACTTC.